The present TCR beta chain was sequenced within a study of molecular identifiers for immune sequencing clone quantification. Study results and limitations: Sharing of a barcode by identical TCR molecules could cause highly expanded clone sizes to be underestimated.

Notes on this clonotype: The antigen is not known.

TCRdb independently ran MiXCR on the PCR reads; one entry per CDR3 protein. The table lists about 500,000 distinct CDR3 sequences, 20% to 25% of them singletons, with 0.84% in the top ten. Trimming removed 2 bases at V and 4 bases at J, with 15 bases between. Looked up from germline, CDR1 is SQVTM and CDR2 is ANQGSEA. The CDR3 is made up of 15 amino acids. This TCR came from a human donor in good health. Some libraries in this study had Jurkat cell RNA spiked in. V gene TRBV29-1 combines with J gene TRBJ2-1; D call uncertain. Source material: naive CD8+ T cells from blood, with Jurkat cell RNA spiked in. The sample's subset: FACS-sorted CD8+CD4-CCR7+CD45RA+ naive T cells. CDR3 amino acids: CSVESGRTGYNEQFF. CDR3 sequence (DNA): TGCAGCGTTGAAAGTGGGCGGACCGGTTACAATGAGCAGTTCTTC.